This entry lists 19 T cell receptor beta chains sequenced from one sample in a study of cytotoxic CD8 clonotypes in ibrutinib-treated CLL. Assay: immunoSEQ multiplex PCR; the TCRdb copy retains only in-frame clones and omits some. The sample records 250,000 to 350,000 clones, about 72% being singletons. The source was PBMCs, collected at disease progression, from a patient treated with ibrutinib. The receptors stem from a human donor with chronic lymphocytic leukemia.

This chain uses TRBV2 with TRBJ1-1; D is unclear. This CDR3 is built from 13 residues. V was pared by 8 bases and J by 3 bases, with 13 bases between. Looked up from germline, CDR1 is SNHLY and CDR2 is FYNNEI. The CDR3 sequence is CASGRRPDTEAFF. The CDR3 nucleotides read TGTGCCAGCGGTCGACGACCGGACACTGAAGCTTTCTTT.

J is TRBJ2-1 and V is TRBV9, with 7 bases lining up with TRBD1. This CDR3 comprises 16 residues. CDR1 SGDLS and CDR2 YYNGEE come from the germline V gene. V lost 4 bases and J lost 7; bases outside the gene matches: 14. This CDR3 reads CASSPGNRGTTNEQFF. The CDR3 nucleotides are TGTGCCAGCAGCCCCGGGAACAGGGGCACTACAAATGAGCAGTTCTTC.

The J gene is TRBJ2-5, the V gene TRBV14; no clear D. Germline CDR1 reads SGHDN; CDR2 reads FVKESK. Between the trimmed V and J ends, which lost 4 bases and 3 bases, there was a span of 9 bases. The CDR3 is made up of 13 amino acids. The CDR3 region is CASSLDLKETQYF. The CDR3 DNA follows: TGTGCCAGCAGCCTGGACCTAAAAGAGACCCAGTACTTC.

This clone has only one observation. The chain joins TRBV28 to TRBJ2-1; D perhaps matches TRBD2 (5 bases). Trimming removed 6 bases at V and 4 bases at J, with 16 bases between. Germline lookup yields CDR1 MDHEN and CDR2 SYDVKM. This CDR3 has 15 residues. CDR3 region: CASRPLARVYNEQFF. DNA for the CDR3: TGTGCCAGCAGACCTCTAGCTAGGGTTTACAATGAGCAGTTCTTC.

The CDR3 spells CASSQVRGAGGDGNTIYF. As DNA, the CDR3 is TGTGCCAGCAGCCAAGTGCGCGGGGCAGGGGGAGATGGAAACACCATATATTTT. The genes are TRBV14 and TRBJ1-3; 7 nucleotides align to TRBD1. This CDR3 is 18 amino acids long. Germline V CDR1 and CDR2: SGHDN, FVKESK. The V gene end was trimmed by 1 base and the J gene end by 3 bases; junction bases not matched to a gene: 12. Full variable domain (missing parts from reference TRBV14 and TRBJ1-3): EAGVTQFPSHSVIEKGQTVTLRCDPISGHDNLYWYRRVMGKEIKFLLHFVKESKQDESGMPNNRFLAERTGGTYSTLKVQPAELEDSGVYFCASSQVRGAGGDGNTIYFGEGSWLTVV.

The J gene is TRBJ2-5, the V gene TRBV7-6; 12 nucleotides align to TRBD1. V lost 3 bases, J lost 5 bases, and 4 bases stayed unmatched. Germline V CDR1 and CDR2: SGHVS, FNYEAQ. This CDR3 has 15 amino acids. The CDR3 DNA sequence: TGTGCCAGCAGCTTCGGGACAGGGGGCAGGGAGACCCAGTACTTC. Amino acids: CASSFGTGGRETQYF.

This chain links TRBV4-3 with TRBJ2-3; no firm D call. CDR1 and CDR2 from the germline V gene are LGHNA and YSLEER. Trimming shortened V by 0 bases and J by 3 bases, and 10 bases separated the two germline ends. This CDR3 has 15 residues. The CDR3 region has the DNA TGCGCCAGCAGCCAAGATATGGGTTTAACAGATACGCAGTATTTT. It translates to CASSQDMGLTDTQYF.

CDR3 residues: CASSLVSGSVVTQYF. The CDR3 bases are TGCGCCAGCAGCTTGGTGTCGGGGAGTGTGGTTACGCAGTATTTT. The chain links TRBV5-1 to TRBJ2-3, with D possibly being TRBD2 (5 bases). V shed 0 bases and J shed 8 bases, with 16 bases lying between them. The CDR3 has 15 residues. Per germline, CDR1 SGHRS and CDR2 YFSETQ.

The chain recombines TRBV7-8 with TRBJ1-6, with 9 bases aligning to TRBD1. V was pared by 5 bases and J by 7 bases, with 3 bases of the junction left unmatched. This CDR3 spans 14 amino acids. Germline CDR1 reads SGHVS; CDR2 reads FQNEAQ. The DNA of the CDR3 is TGTGCCAGCAGCCGAGGGACAGGGAATTCACCCCTCCACTTT. This sequence encodes CASSRGTGNSPLHF.

The chain is built from TRBV4-1 and TRBJ1-5, with 7 bases fitting TRBD1. This CDR3 has 14 residues. Germline CDR1 and CDR2: MGHRA and YSYEKL. J was trimmed by 7 bases and V by 1 base; bases with no gene match: 4. CDR3 residues: CASSQVTGDQPQHF. CDR3 bases: TGCGCCAGCAGCCAAGTCACAGGGGACCAGCCCCAGCATTTT.

This clone turned up a few times. The chain is built from TRBV4-1 and TRBJ2-2, with D hard to call. Deletions cut 1 base from V and 11 bases from J, with 8 bases between. The V gene's germline CDR1 is MGHRA and CDR2 YSYEKL. The CDR3 runs 12 residues. CDR3 loop: CASSQVNSELFF. DNA of the CDR3: TGCGCCAGCAGCCAAGTGAATTCCGAGCTGTTTTTT.

This clone has just a few counts. The chain uses TRBV5-6 and TRBJ1-2, with 7 nucleotides matching TRBD1. Germline assignment: CDR1 SGHDT and CDR2 YYEEEE. The V segment lost 3 bases and the J segment 2 bases; nucleotides outside the gene matches: 4. This CDR3 is 14 amino acids long. DNA for the CDR3: TGTGCCAGCAGCTCGGACAGGATGAACTATGGCTACACCTTC. Its protein is CASSSDRMNYGYTF.

The chain combines TRBV11-2 with TRBJ1-4, with TRBD1 matching over 8 bases. The length of the CDR3 is 16 residues. Trimming removed 3 bases from V and 8 bases from J; junction bases left unmatched: 11. CDR1 is SGHAT, CDR2 FQNNGV, per germline. The CDR3 nucleotides are TGTGCCAGCAGCTTGGGAGGGTCAGGGGGCTGGGAAAAACTGTTTTTT. Its protein product is CASSLGGSGGWEKLFF.

This chain connects TRBV2 to TRBJ2-1; possible D gene TRBD1, 5 bases. Trimming took 8 bases from V and 7 from J, leaving 18 bases between them. CDR1 is SNHLY and CDR2 is FYNNEI in the germline V gene. The CDR3 has 14 amino acids. In DNA, the CDR3 is TGTGCCAGCCGAGCGATGACGCAGGGAAATGAGCAGTTCTTC. Protein sequence: CASRAMTQGNEQFF.

The chain carries TRBV19 and TRBJ1-4, with D perhaps TRBD1 (6 bases). There are 14 residues in the CDR3. Germline values: CDR1 LNHDA, CDR2 SQIVND (reference sequence). The germline V and J ends were trimmed by 5 bases and 7 bases, with 14 bases remaining between them. CDR3 sequence (DNA): TGTGCCAGTAGTCTAGCAGGGGACGGTGAAAAACTGTTTTTT. This encodes CASSLAGDGEKLFF.

The rearrangement joins TRBV7-9 to TRBJ2-7; no reliable D call. Germline CDR1 and CDR2: SEHNR and FQNEAQ (reference sequence). V lost 2 bases and J 2 bases, leaving 13 bases between the germline ends. The CDR3 spans 15 residues. The CDR3 region has the DNA TGTGCCAGCAGCTTATGGGCTAGTAAGGCCTACGAGCAGTACTTC. Translated: CASSLWASKAYEQYF.

J is TRBJ1-2 and V is TRBV18, with TRBD1 as a possible D gene (5 bases). Germline CDR1 is KGHSH and CDR2 is LQKENI. The CDR3 has 15 amino acids. Deletions cut 10 bases from V and 4 bases from J, with 22 bases between. The CDR3 nucleotides read TGTGCCACCAGAAGACCGGGAGATCAGGGCTATGGCTACACCTTC. Residues: CATRRPGDQGYGYTF.

The chain has TRBV2 and TRBJ2-7; TRBD1 aligns across 8 bases. The CDR3 totals 16 residues. Germline V CDR1 and CDR2: SNHLY, FYNNEI. The ends lost 3 bases at V and 0 bases at J; junction bases unmatched: 7. The CDR3 sequence: CASSDDRGNLSYEQYF. As DNA, the CDR3 is TGTGCCAGCAGTGACGACAGGGGCAACCTCTCCTACGAGCAGTACTTC.

In its sample, this clone was seen a few times. V gene TRBV4-3 combines with J gene TRBJ1-2; TRBD1 matches 10 bases. Germline V gene lookup returns CDR1 LGHNA and CDR2 YSLEER. This CDR3 has 16 amino acids. After removal of 4 bases from V and 6 bases from J, the junction contained 11 bases not matched to a gene. CDR3 amino acids: CASSRTLPGTGDGYTF. The CDR3 DNA sequence: TGCGCCAGCAGCCGAACTTTACCCGGGACAGGGGATGGCTACACCTTC.